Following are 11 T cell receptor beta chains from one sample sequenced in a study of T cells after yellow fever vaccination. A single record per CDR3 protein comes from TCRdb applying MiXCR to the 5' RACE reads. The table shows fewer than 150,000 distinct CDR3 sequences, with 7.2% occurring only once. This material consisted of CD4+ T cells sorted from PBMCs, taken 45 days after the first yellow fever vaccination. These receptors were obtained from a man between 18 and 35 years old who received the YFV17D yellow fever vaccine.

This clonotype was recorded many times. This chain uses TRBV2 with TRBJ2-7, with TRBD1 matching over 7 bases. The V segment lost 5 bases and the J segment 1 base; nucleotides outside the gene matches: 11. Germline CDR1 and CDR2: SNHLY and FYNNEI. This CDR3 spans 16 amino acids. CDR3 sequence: CASSKSPGQESYEQYV. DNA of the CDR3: TGTGCCAGCAGTAAATCCCCAGGACAGGAATCCTACGAGCAGTACGTC.

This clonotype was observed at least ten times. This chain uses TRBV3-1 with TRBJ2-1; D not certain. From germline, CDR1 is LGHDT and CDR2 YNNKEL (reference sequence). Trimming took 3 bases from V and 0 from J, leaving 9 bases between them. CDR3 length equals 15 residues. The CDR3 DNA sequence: TGTGCCAGCAGCCAGGCCCCCTTCTCCTACAATGAGCAGTTCTTC. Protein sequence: CASSQAPFSYNEQFF.

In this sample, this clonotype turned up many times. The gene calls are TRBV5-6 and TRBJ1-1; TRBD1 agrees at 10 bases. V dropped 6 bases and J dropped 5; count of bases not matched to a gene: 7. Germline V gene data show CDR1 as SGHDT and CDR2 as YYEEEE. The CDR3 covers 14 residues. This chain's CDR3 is CASIPRDRGTEAFF. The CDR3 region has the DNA TGTGCCAGCATCCCCCGGGACAGGGGAACTGAAGCTTTCTTT. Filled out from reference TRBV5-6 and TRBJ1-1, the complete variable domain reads DAGVTQSPTHLIKTRGQQVTLRCSPKSGHDTVSWYQQALGQGPQFIFQYYEEEERQRGNFPDRFSGHQFPNYSSELNVNALLLGDSALYLCASIPRDRGTEAFFGQGTRLTVV.

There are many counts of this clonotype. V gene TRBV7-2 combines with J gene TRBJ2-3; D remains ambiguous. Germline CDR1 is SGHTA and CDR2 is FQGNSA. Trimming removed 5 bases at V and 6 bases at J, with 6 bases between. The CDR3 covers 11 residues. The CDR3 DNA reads TGTGCCAGCAGCGCCCTTGATACGCAGTATTTT. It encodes CASSALDTQYF.

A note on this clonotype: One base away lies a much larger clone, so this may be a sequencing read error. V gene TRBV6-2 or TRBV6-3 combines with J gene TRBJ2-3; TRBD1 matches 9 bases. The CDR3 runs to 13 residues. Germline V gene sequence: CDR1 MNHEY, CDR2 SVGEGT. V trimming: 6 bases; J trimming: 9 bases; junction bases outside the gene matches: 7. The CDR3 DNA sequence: TGTGCCAGCAGACGGGACAGGGCGTCCACGCAGTATTTT. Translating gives CASRRDRASTQYF.

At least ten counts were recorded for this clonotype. Here the CDR3 reads CASRPGTGAGANVLTF. CDR3 coding DNA: TGTGCCAGCAGACCCGGGACAGGGGCTGGGGCCAACGTCCTGACTTTC. The chain carries TRBV6-2 or TRBV6-3 and TRBJ2-6; 10 bases are a match to TRBD1. The germline V gene encodes CDR1 MNHEY and CDR2 SVGEGT. Trimming took 6 bases from V and 2 from J; bases not matched to a gene: 4. This CDR3 is built from 16 residues.

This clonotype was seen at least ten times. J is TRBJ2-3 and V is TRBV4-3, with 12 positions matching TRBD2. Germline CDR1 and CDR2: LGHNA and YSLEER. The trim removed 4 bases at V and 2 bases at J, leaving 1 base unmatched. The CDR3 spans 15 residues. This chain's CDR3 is CASSRTSGVTDTQYF. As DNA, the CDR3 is TGCGCCAGCAGCCGGACTAGCGGGGTCACAGATACGCAGTATTTT.

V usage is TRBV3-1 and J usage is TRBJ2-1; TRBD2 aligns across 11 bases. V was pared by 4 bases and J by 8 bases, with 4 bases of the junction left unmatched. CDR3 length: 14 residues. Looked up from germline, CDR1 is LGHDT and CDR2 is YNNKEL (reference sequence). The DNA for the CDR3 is TGTGCCAGCAGCCTTAGCGGGGGGGTCGATGAGCAGTTCTTC. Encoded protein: CASSLSGGVDEQFF.

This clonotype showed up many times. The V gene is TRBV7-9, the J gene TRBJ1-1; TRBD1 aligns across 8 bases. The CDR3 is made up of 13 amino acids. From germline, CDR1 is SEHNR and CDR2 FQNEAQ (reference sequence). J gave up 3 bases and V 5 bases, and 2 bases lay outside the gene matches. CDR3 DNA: TGTGCCAGCAGCCCGACAGGGGACACTGAAGCTTTCTTT. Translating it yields CASSPTGDTEAFF.

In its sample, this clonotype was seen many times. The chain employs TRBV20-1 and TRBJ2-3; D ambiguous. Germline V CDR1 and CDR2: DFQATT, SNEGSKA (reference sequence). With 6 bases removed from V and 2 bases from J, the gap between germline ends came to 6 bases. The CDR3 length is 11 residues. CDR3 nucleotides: TGCAGTGCCCACTCCACAGATACGCAGTATTTT. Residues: CSAHSTDTQYF.

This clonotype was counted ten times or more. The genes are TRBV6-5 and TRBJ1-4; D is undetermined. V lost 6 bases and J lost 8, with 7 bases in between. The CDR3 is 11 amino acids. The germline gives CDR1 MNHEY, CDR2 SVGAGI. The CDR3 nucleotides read TGTGCCAGCAGCTCTAGGGAAAAACTGTTTTTT. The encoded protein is CASSSREKLFF.